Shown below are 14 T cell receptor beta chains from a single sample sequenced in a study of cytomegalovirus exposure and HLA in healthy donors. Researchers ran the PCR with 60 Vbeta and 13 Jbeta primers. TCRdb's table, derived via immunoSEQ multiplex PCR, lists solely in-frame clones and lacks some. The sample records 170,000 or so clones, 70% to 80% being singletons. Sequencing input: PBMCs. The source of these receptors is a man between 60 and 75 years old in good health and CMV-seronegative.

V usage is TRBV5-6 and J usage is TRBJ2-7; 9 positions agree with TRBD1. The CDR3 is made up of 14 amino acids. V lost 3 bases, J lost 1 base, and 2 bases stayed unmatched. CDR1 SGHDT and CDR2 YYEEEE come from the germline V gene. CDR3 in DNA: TGTGCCAGCAGCTCCGGACAGGGGTCCTACGAGCAGTACTTC. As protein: CASSSGQGSYEQYF.

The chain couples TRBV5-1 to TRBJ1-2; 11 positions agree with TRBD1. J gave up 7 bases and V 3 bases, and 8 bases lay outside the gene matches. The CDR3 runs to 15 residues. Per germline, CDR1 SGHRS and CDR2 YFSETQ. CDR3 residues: CASSSRTGGEGGYTF. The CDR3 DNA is TGCGCCAGCAGCTCCCGGACAGGGGGCGAGGGTGGCTACACCTTC. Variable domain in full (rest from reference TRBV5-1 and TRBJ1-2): KAGVTQTPRYLIKTRGQQVTLSCSPISGHRSVSWYQQTPGQGLQFLFEYFSETQRNKGNFPGRFSGRQFSNSRSEMNVSTLELGDSALYLCASSSRTGGEGGYTFGSGTRLTVV.

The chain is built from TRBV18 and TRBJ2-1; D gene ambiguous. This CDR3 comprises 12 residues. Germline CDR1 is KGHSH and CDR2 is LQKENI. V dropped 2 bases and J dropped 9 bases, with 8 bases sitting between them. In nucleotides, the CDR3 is TGTGCCAGCTCACCAACGGTTGGTGAGCAGTTCTTC. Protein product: CASSPTVGEQFF.

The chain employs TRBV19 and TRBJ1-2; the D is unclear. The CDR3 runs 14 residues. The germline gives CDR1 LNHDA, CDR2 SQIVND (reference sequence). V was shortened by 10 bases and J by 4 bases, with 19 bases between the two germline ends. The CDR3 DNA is TGTGCCACCTCCGTTGTCCAAGAGGCCTATGGCTACACCTTC. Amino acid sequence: CATSVVQEAYGYTF. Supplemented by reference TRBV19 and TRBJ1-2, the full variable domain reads DGGITQSPKYLFRKEGQNVTLSCEQNLNHDAMYWYRQDPGQGLRLIYYSQIVNDFQKGDIAEGYSVSREKKESFPLTVTSAQKNPTAFYLCATSVVQEAYGYTFGSGTRLTVV.

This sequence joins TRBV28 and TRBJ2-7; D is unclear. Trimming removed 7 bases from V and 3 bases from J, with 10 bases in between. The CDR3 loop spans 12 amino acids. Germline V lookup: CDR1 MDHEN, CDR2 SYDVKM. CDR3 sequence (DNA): TGTGCCAGCAATCCCCCGGGCTACGAGCAGTACTTC. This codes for CASNPPGYEQYF.

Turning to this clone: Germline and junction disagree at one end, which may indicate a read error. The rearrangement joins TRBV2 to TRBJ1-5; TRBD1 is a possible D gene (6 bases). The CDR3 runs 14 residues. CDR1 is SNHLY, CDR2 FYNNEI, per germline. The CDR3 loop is CASREGGGTQPQHF. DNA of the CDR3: TGTGCCAGCAGGGAAGGGGGGGGAACTCAGCCCCAGCATTTT.

The DNA for the CDR3 is TGTGCCAGCAGCCAGATCGGAACGGGGGGCTACACCTTC. This encodes CASSQIGTGGYTF. The V and J genes are TRBV7-2 and TRBJ1-2, with D unclear. Germline loops: CDR1 SGHTA, CDR2 FQGNSA. Trimming stripped 5 bases from V and 8 bases from J, with 15 bases between. The CDR3 is 13 amino acids.

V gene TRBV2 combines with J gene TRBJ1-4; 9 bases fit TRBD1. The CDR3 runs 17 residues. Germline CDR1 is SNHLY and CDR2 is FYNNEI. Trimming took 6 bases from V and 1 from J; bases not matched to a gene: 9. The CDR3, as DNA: TGTGCCAGCAGAACCGGGACAGGGCTGGTAACTAATGAAAAACTGTTTTTT. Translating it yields CASRTGTGLVTNEKLFF.

For the CDR3, the DNA is TGTGCCAGCAGCCAGTTCGGCGGGGGGCATAACGAGCAGTACTTC. It codes for CASSQFGGGHNEQYF. The chain recombines TRBV7-2 with TRBJ2-7; 8 nucleotides agree with TRBD2. V lost 5 bases to trimming and J lost 5 bases; unmatched junction nucleotides: 11. CDR3 length equals 15 residues. Germline V lookup: CDR1 SGHTA, CDR2 FQGNSA.

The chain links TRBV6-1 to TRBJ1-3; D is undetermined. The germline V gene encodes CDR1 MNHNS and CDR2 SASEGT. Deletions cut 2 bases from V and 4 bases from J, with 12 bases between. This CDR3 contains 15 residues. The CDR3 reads CASSESSLAGNTIYF. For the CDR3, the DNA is TGTGCCAGCAGTGAAAGCTCCCTTGCAGGAAACACCATATATTTT.

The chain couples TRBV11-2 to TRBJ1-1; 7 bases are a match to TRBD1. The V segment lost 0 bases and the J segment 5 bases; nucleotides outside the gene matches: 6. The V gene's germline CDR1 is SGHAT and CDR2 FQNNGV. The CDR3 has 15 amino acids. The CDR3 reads CASSLDRRGRTEAFF. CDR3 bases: TGTGCCAGCAGCTTAGATAGGAGGGGGCGTACTGAAGCTTTCTTT.

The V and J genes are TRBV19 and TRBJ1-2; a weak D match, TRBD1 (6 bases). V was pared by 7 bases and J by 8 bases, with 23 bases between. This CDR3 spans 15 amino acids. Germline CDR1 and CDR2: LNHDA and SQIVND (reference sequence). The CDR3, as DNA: TGTGCCAGTATTCGAACAGGGTCCGCTTTTGACGGCTACACCTTC. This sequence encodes CASIRTGSAFDGYTF.

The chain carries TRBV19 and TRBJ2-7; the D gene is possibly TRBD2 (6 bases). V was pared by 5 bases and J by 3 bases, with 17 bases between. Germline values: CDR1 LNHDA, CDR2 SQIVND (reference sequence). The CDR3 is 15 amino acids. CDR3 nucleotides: TGTGCCAGTAGTCCACGTGGTAGCGGTATCTACGAGCAGTACTTC. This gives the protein CASSPRGSGIYEQYF.

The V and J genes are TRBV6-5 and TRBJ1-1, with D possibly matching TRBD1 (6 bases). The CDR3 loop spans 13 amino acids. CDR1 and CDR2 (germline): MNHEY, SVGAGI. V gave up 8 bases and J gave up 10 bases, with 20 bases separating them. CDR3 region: CASERLGQWRAFF. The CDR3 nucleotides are TGTGCCAGCGAACGCTTAGGACAGTGGAGAGCTTTCTTT.